This record looks at one TCR beta chain sequence and its context. Its target is unknown. This PCR relied on a set of 60 Vbeta primers and 13 Jbeta primers. Profiled with immunoSEQ multiplex PCR; TCRdb holds only in-frame clones, not every one. The sample lists tens of thousands of clones; over 75% were seen once. The sample comes from a study of cytomegalovirus exposure and HLA in healthy donors. Notes on the study in general: Apart from CMV serostatus, no immune exposure information was available. Later analysis identified a missense DCLRE1C variant that was linked to TCR beta V- and J-gene trimming. In a later analysis, parvovirus B19, influenza, CMV and Epstein-Barr virus appeared linked to several top co-occurrence clusters. 164 TCR beta chains were listed as cytomegalovirus-associated.

Trimming took off 2 bases at V and 6 bases at J, with 11 bases between the two ends. The CDR3 runs to 13 residues. Per the germline V gene, CDR1 is MNHEY and CDR2 is SMNVEV (reference sequence). The origin of this receptor is a woman aged 25-40 years in good health and CMV-seronegative. V is TRBV27 and J is TRBJ2-7; D might be TRBD1 (6 bases). Sequencing was done on a sample of PBMCs. In DNA, the CDR3 is TGTGCCAGCAGTTTAGCGGACAGCCGCGAGCAGTACTTC. Its protein is CASSLADSREQYF.